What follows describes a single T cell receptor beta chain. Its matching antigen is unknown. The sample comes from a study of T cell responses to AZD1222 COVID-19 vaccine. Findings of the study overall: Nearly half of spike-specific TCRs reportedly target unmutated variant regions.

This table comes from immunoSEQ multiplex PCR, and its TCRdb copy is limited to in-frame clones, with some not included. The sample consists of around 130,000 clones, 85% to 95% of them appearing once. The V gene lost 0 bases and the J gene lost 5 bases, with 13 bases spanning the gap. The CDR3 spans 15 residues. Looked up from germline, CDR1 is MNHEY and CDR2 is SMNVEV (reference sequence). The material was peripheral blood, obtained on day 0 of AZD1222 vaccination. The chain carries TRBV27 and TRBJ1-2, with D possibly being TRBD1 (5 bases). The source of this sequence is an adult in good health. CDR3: CASSLSGQTIYGYTF. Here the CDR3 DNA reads TGTGCCAGCAGTTTATCGGGGCAGACTATTTATGGCTACACCTTC.